This T cell receptor (beta chain) emerged from a study of tumor-infiltrating lymphocytes in primary liver carcinoma. Study at large: Tumor lesions were T1-T3 N0M0 and spanned about 4 to 11 cm.

Reverse transcription of roughly 0.45 ug total RNA with a constant-region primer produced TCR beta cDNA. What produced the TCR beta libraries was three nested multiplex PCR rounds using slightly modified ARM-PCR. TCRdb analysed the multiplex PCR reads with MiXCR anew, one entry per CDR3 protein. There are about 310,000 distinct CDR3 sequences in the sample; 50% to 75% occur only once, and about 15% lies in the top ten. They got blood RNA out of unsorted whole blood and also pulled out germline DNA. Turning to this clonotype: Its antigen is unidentified. At one boundary the junction diverges from the germline segment, which might be a read error.

The study, taken as a whole, reports: It was tumor-adjacent and tumor-blood pairs that overlapped less than tumor region pairs did. Since sampling was bulk and unsorted, CD4+ and CD8+ repertoires were not compared. Tumors reached a significantly greater top-250-clone fraction than blood did (p = 0.039).

The specimen sequenced was peripheral blood. The receptor's source is a woman in her 30s with primary liver carcinoma and hepatitis B virus infection.

DNA of the CDR3: TGTGCCAGCAGCCACGGCGGACTAGCGGGAACGGATGGGAATGAGCTGTTCTTC. Its protein product is CASSHGGLAGTDGNELFF. The chain combines TRBV12-3 or TRBV12-4 with TRBJ2-1, with TRBD2 matching 12 bases. CDR3 size: 18 residues.